Given below is one TCR beta chain in context. The record originates from a study of regulatory T cells in long-lasting Graves disease. The wider study: Newly diagnosed Graves' patients had under 3 months of antithyroid drugs.

This sample's time point: newly diagnosed GD, antithyroid drugs for less than 3 months. After RNA was extracted from PBMCs, the TCR library was made from it. Arm-PCR of CDR3 regions with iRepertoire HTBI primers generated TCR beta libraries. TCRdb recomputed calls from the multiplex PCR reads with MiXCR, one row per CDR3 protein. The profile shows hundreds of thousands of distinct CDR3 sequences, 13% of them singletons. This CDR3 comprises 12 residues. Deletions cut 6 bases from V and 2 bases from J, with 8 bases between. This sample was shared with a second study, whose subject was T cells in Graves' hyperthyroidism and ophthalmopathy. This second study says: An initial round of RT-PCR targeting the TCR CDR3 relied on the HTBI primer set. A model using 13 V-J features told ophthalmopathy apart from stable hyperthyroidism.

This clonotype was sampled from a man aged 25-45 years with Graves disease. The material was peripheral blood mononuclear cells (PBMCs), obtained at new diagnosis, from a patient treated with antithyroid drugs. The chain links TRBV12-3 or TRBV12-4 to TRBJ2-7; D is unclear. CDR3 sequence: CASSPEPYEQYF. CDR3 nucleotide sequence: TGTGCCAGCAGCCCAGAGCCCTACGAGCAGTACTTC.